This TCR beta chain was recovered during a study of blood T cell repertoires in COVID-19. Study information: Acute and convalescent COVID-19 samples came from the United States, Italy and Spain.

Per the study methods: The assay estimated nucleated cells by amplifying reference gene primers. Method: immunoSEQ multiplex PCR; TCRdb's copy keeps in-frame clones and lacks some. V, J and clone size reflect that table, while D and trimming were determined from the DNA. The repertoire holds more than 200,000 clones, with 88% as singletons. Per the germline V gene, CDR1 is SGHDN and CDR2 is FVKESK. CDR3 length equals 15 residues. V gave up 0 bases and J gave up 4 bases, with 11 bases separating them. Ages ranged from about 18 to 89 years, with residence in about two dozen US areas. Clinical history as reported by participants underpinned cohort assignment.

The receptor comes from a woman under 40 who had been exposed to COVID-19. This chain links TRBV14 with TRBJ2-3, with D hard to call. The specimen sequenced was PBMCs or T cells enriched from blood (not recorded which). The CDR3 spells CASSQELSAADTQYF. In DNA form, the CDR3 reads TGTGCCAGCAGCCAAGAGCTCAGTGCTGCAGATACGCAGTATTTT.